The clone carrying this T cell receptor (beta chain) was recorded many times. The target antigen is unknown. The data originate from a study of human T cells and chemical hapten exposure. As for the study in general: Small pooled library volume differences chiefly drove per-sample TCR yield variation. Findings of the study overall: After DPC sensitization, TCRs above 1 in 1000 frequency showed no change.

Original methodology: Samples held a median of around 96,000 TCRs, range roughly 23,224–700,000. TCRdb reprocessed the RACE reads with MiXCR, giving one entry per CDR3 protein. For this entry, the V and J calls and clone size follow TCRdb and not the study's own pipeline. The table has around 300,000 distinct CDR3 sequences, roughly 7.7% seen once. Germline CDR1 reads SGHKS; CDR2 reads YYEKEE (reference sequence). The length of the CDR3 is 15 residues. The V gene lost 4 bases and the J gene lost 0 bases, with 14 bases spanning the gap. Time point defined: pre-sensitization, week 0. Treatment defined: therapeutic diphenylcyclopropenone sensitization with weekly scalp DPC. Alopecia patients, 18 to 70 years old and DPC-suitable, served as donors.

The genes are TRBV5-5 and TRBJ2-7; D unresolved. This TCR was sampled from a man aged 18 to 29 with alopecia areata. Some clones in this sample may be carry-over from other donors' samples. The material sequenced was whole blood, taken in connection with sensitization to the hapten diphenylcyclopropenone (DPC). In DNA form, the CDR3 reads TGTGCCAGCAGCGCCTACCCGGGCAGCTCCTACGAGCAGTACGTC. This encodes CASSAYPGSSYEQYV.